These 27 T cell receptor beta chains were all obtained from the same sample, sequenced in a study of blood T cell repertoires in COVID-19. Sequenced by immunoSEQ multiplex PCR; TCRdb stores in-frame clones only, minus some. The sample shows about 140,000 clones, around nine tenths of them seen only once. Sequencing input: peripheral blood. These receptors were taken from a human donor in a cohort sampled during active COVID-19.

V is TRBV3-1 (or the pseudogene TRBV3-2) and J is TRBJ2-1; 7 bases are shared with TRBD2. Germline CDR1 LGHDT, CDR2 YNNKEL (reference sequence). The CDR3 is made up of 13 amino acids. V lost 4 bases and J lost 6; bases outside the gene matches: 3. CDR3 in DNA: TGTGCCAGCAGCCCTAGCGGCTCCAATGAGCAGTTCTTC. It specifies CASSPSGSNEQFF.

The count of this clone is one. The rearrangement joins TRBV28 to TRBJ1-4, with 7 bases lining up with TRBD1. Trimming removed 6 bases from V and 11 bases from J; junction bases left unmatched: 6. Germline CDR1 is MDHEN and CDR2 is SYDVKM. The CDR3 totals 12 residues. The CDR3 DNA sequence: TGTGCCAGCAGGGGCACAGGGGAGAAACTGTTTTTT. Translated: CASRGTGEKLFF.

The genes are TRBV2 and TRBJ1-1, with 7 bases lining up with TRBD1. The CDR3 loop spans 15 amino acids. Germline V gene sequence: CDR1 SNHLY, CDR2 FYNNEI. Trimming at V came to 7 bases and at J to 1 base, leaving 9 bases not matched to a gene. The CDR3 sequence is CASKGQILSNTEAFF. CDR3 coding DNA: TGTGCCAGCAAGGGACAGATCTTATCGAACACTGAAGCTTTCTTT.

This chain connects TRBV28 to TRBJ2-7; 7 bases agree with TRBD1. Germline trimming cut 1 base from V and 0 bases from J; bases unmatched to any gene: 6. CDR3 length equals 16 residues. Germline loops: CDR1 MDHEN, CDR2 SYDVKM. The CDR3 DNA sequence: TGTGCCAGCAGTTTATTGGGGACAGTAGGCTCCTACGAGCAGTACTTC. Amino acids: CASSLLGTVGSYEQYF.

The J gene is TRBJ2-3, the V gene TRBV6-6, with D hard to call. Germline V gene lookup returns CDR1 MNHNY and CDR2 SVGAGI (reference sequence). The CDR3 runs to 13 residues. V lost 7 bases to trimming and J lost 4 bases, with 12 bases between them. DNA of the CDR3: TGTGCCAGCACCGAGAGTGAGGCAGATACGCAGTATTTT. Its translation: CASTESEADTQYF.

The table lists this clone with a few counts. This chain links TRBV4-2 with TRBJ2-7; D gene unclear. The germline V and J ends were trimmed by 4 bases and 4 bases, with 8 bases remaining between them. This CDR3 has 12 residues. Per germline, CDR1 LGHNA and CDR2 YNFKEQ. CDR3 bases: TGTGCCAGCAGCCCCCAAGCGTACGAGCAGTACTTC. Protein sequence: CASSPQAYEQYF.

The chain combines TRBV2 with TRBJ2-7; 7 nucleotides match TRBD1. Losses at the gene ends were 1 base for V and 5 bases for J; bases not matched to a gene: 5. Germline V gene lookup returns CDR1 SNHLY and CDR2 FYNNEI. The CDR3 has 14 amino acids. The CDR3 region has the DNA TGTGCCAGCAGTGAAGGGACAGGACCCGACGAGCAGTACTTC. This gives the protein CASSEGTGPDEQYF.

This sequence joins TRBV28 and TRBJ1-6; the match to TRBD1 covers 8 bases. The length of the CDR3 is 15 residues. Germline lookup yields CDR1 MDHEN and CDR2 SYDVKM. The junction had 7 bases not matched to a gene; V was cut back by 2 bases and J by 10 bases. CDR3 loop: CASSLLRQGRSPLHF. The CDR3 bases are TGTGCCAGCAGTTTACTCCGACAGGGGAGGTCACCCCTCCACTTT. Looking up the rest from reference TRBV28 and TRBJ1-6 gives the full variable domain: DVKVTQSSRYLVKRTGEKVFLECVQDMDHENMFWYRQDPGLGLRLIYFSYDVKMKEKGDIPEGYSVSREKKERFSLILESASTNQTSMYLCASSLLRQGRSPLHFGNGTRLTVT.

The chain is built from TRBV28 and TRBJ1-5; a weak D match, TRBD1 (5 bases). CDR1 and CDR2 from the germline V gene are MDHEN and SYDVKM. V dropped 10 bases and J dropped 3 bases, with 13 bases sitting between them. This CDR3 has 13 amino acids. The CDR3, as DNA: TGTGCCACCCAAGGAGGGACCAATCAGCCCCAGCATTTT. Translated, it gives CATQGGTNQPQHF.

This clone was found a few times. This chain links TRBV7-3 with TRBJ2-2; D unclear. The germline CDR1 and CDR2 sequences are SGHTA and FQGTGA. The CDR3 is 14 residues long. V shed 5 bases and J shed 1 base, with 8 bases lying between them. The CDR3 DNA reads TGTGCCAGCAGCCCTTCAGGGAACACCGGGGAGCTGTTTTTT. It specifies CASSPSGNTGELFF.

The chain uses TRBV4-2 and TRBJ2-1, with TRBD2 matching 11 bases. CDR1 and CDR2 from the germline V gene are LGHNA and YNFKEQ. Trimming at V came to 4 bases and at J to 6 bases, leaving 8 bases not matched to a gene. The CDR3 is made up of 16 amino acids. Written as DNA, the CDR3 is TGTGCCAGCAGCCCACGACTAGCGGGGATTAGCAATGAGCAGTTCTTC. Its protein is CASSPRLAGISNEQFF.

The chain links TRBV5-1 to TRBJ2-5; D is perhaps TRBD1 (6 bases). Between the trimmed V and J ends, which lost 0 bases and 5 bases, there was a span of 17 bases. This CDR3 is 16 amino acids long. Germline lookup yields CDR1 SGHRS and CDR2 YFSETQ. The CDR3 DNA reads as TGCGCCAGCAGCTTGGGTCGAGTTTGGGGGCAGGAGACCCAGTACTTC. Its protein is CASSLGRVWGQETQYF.

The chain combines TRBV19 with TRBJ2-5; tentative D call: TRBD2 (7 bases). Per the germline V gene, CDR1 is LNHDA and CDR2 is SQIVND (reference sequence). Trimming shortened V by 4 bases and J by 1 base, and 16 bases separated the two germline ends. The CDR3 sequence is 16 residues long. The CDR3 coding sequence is TGTGCCAGTAGTAGGGGGCCTAGCGGAGTCCAAGAGACCCAGTACTTC. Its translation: CASSRGPSGVQETQYF.

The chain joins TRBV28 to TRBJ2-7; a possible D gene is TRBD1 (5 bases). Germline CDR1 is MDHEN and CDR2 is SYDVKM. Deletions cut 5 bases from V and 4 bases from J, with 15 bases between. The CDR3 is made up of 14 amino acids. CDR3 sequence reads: CASSQVPGWYEQYF. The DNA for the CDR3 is TGTGCCAGCAGTCAGGTGCCAGGGTGGTACGAGCAGTACTTC.

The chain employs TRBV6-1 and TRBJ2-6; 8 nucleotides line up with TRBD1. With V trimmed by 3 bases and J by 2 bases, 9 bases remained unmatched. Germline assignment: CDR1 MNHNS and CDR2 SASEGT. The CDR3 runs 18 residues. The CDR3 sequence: CASSDRWDRFAGANVLTF. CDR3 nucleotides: TGTGCCAGCAGTGATCGCTGGGACAGGTTCGCTGGGGCCAACGTCCTGACTTTC.

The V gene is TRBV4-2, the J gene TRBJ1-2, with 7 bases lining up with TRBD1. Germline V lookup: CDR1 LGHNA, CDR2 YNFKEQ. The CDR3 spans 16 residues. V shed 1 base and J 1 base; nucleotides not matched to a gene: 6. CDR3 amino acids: CASSQVSNRGNYGYTF. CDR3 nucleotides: TGTGCCAGCAGCCAAGTTTCCAACAGGGGTAACTATGGCTACACCTTC.

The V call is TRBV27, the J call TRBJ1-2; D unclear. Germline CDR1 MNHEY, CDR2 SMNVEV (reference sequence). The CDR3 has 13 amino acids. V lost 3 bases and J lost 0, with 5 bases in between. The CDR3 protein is CASSFTPNYGYTF. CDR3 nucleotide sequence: TGTGCCAGCAGTTTTACTCCTAACTATGGCTACACCTTC.

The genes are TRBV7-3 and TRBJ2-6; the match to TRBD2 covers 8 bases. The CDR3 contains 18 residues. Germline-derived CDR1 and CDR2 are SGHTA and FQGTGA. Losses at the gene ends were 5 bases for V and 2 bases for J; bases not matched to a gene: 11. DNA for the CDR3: TGTGCCAGCAGCACGGTGGGAGCGGGAGCCCCTGGGGCCAACGTCCTGACTTTC. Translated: CASSTVGAGAPGANVLTF.

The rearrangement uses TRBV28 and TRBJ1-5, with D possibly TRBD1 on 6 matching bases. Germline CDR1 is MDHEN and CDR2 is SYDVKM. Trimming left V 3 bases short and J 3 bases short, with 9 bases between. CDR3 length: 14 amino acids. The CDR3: CASSFGQPNQPQHF. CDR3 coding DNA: TGTGCCAGCAGTTTTGGACAGCCCAATCAGCCCCAGCATTTT.

CDR3 nucleotide sequence: TGTGCCTCAAGCCAAGTTACCTACGAGCAGTACTTC. It encodes CASSQVTYEQYF. The chain links TRBV7-9 to TRBJ2-7; D is ambiguous. Germline V gene sequence: CDR1 SEHNR, CDR2 FQNEAQ (reference sequence). The CDR3 totals 12 residues. Trimming took off 11 bases at V and 2 bases at J, with 13 bases between the two ends. Variable domain in full (rest from reference TRBV7-9 and TRBJ2-7): DTGVSQNPRHKITKRGQNVTFRCDPISEHNRLYWYRQTLGQGPEFLTYFQNEAQLEKSRLLSDRFSAERPKGSFSTLEIQRTEQGDSAMYLCASSQVTYEQYFGPGTRLTVT.

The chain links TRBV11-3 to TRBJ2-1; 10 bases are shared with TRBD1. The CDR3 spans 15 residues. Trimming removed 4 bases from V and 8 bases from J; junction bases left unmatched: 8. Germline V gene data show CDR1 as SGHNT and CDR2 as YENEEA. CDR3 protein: CASSSPDRGLYEQFF. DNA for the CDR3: TGTGCCAGCAGCTCACCCGACAGGGGGCTGTATGAGCAGTTCTTC.

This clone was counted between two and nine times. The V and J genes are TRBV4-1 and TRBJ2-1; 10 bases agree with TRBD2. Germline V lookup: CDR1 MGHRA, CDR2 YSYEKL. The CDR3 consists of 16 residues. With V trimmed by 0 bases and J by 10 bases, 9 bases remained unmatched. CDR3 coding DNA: TGCGCCAGCAGCCAAGAAGGAAGCGGGGGGGCCCGGGAGCAGTTCTTC. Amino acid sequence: CASSQEGSGGAREQFF.

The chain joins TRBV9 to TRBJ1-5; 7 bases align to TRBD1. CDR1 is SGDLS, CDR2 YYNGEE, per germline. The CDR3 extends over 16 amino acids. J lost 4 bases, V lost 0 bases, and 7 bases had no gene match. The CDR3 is CASSVVTGAYNQPQHF. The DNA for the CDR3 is TGTGCCAGCAGCGTAGTTACAGGGGCATATAATCAGCCCCAGCATTTT. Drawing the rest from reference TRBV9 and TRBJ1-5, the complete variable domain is DSGVTQTPKHLITATGQRVTLRCSPRSGDLSVYWYQQSLDQGLQFLIQYYNGEERAKGNILERFSAQQFPDLHSELNLSSLELGDSALYFCASSVVTGAYNQPQHFGDGTRLSIL.

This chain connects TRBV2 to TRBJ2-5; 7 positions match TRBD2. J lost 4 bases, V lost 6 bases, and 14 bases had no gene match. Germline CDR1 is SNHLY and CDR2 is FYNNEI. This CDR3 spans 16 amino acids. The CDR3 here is CASRDTGTTIIETQYF. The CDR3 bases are TGTGCCAGCAGAGATACCGGGACTACGATCATAGAGACCCAGTACTTC.

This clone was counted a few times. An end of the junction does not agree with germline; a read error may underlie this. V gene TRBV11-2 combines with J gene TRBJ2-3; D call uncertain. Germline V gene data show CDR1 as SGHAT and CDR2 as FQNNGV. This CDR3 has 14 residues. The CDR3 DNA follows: TGTGCCAGCAGCATAGACTGGCCCCCAGATACGCAGTATTTT. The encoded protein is CASSIDWPPDTQYF.

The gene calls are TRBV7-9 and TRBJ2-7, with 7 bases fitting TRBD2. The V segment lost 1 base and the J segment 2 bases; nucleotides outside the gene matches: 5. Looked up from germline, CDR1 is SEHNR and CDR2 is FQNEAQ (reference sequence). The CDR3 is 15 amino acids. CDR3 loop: CASSLGGGYTYEQYF. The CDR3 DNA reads TGTGCCAGCAGCTTAGGCGGGGGATACACCTACGAGCAGTACTTC.

The CDR3 nucleotides are TGTGCCAGCAGCTCCCCGGGACAGGGGGCTACTGAAGCTTTCTTT. It translates to CASSSPGQGATEAFF. V and J are TRBV5-5 and TRBJ1-1; 12 bases agree with TRBD1. Unmatched junction bases numbered 5, after V lost 3 bases and J lost 5 bases. The CDR3 runs to 15 residues. Germline V gene data show CDR1 as SGHKS and CDR2 as YYEKEE (reference sequence).